Here is one T cell receptor (beta chain) with its context. No antigen is known for it. The method was immunoSEQ multiplex PCR; TCRdb's version includes in-frame clones alone and lacks a portion of them. The repertoire holds more than 140,000 clones, with just over 90% as singletons. The CDR3 has 15 residues. The V segment lost 2 bases and the J segment 4 bases; nucleotides outside the gene matches: 6. CDR1 and CDR2 from the germline V gene are MNHNY and SVGAGI (reference sequence). The sample originates from a study of T cell responses to AZD1222 COVID-19 vaccine. Study-wide findings and caveats: Spike-specific TCR breadth and depth grew following two AZD1222 doses. Baseline antibody screening turned up just six seropositive AZD1222 recipients. Mapped onto spike, vaccine-associated CD4 TCRs spanned it and were dominant at 160-218 and 743-854.

The sample in question was peripheral blood, obtained on day 0 of MenACWY control vaccination. This receptor was taken from an adult in good health. The chain carries TRBV6-6 and TRBJ2-5; 8 bases agree with TRBD2. CDR3 bases: TGTGCCAGCAGTTACCCCTTTCGGGGGGGAGAGACCCAGTACTTC. Protein sequence: CASSYPFRGGETQYF.